These T cell receptor beta chains were read from a single sample in a study of blood T cells in healthy people across ages. MiXCR was run by TCRdb on the 5' RACE reads, yielding one entry per CDR3 protein. The sample records approximately 780,000 distinct CDR3 sequences, roughly 25% being singletons. The same data also contributed to another study, on T cells of mothers and their children.

Source material: blood. All receptors derive from a boy between 10 and 17 years old in good health. Both conserved end residues are part of each CDR3. D genes are given only for firm matches. Clone size is shown for a subset of rows, as once, few, many or a class of expanded clone.

size	D	V	J	DNA	CDR3
many	NA	TRBV12-3/TRBV12-4	TRBJ2-6	TGTGCCAGCAGAGAACAGGTTTCTGGGGCCAACGTCCTGACTTTC	CASREQVSGANVLTF
NA	NA	TRBV12-3/TRBV12-4	TRBJ1-2	TGTGCCAGCAAGAGACTAGGCGGGGAGTATGGCTACACCTTC	CASKRLGGEYGYTF
NA	NA	TRBV10-3	TRBJ2-1	TGTGCCATCACCAAAGGGGGGGGAGGTCCAAATGAGCAGTTCTTC	CAITKGGGGPNEQFF
NA	NA	TRBV28	TRBJ2-4	TGTGCCAGCAGTCCACCACGGGATGGAGGGTCCCTAACCAAAAACATTCAGTACTTC	CASSPPRDGGSLTKNIQYF
NA	TRBD2	TRBV2	TRBJ2-1	TGTGCCAGCGGCCGACTAGCGGGGGAGGTCAATGAGCAGTTCTTC	CASGRLAGEVNEQFF
few	TRBD1	TRBV13	TRBJ1-1	TGTGCCAGCAGCCCCAAGACAGGGGTTAACACTGAAGCTTTCTTT	CASSPKTGVNTEAFF
NA	NA	TRBV6-5	TRBJ1-6	TGTGCCAGCAGTTACGCCCGGGCGGACCTTAGCTCCTATAATTCACCCCTCCACTTT	CASSYARADLSSYNSPLHF
NA	NA	TRBV6-5	TRBJ1-2	TGTGCCAGCAGTTACGGGGCTGCTAACTATGGCTACACCTTC	CASSYGAANYGYTF
NA	NA	TRBV6-6	TRBJ1-4	TGTGCCAGCAGTTACTCGCAGGGCAGCCCAATTAAACTGTTTTTT	CASSYSQGSPIKLFF
NA	NA	TRBV5-6	TRBJ2-7	TGTGCCAGCAGCTTTAGGGCGGACTCCTACGAGCAGTACTTC	CASSFRADSYEQYF
NA	NA	TRBV15	TRBJ1-4	TGTGCCACCAGCAGAGACAGCGGCCGTAATGAAAAACTGTTTTTT	CATSRDSGRNEKLFF
few	NA	TRBV6-1	TRBJ1-5	TGTGCCAGCGATGTCGGCAATCAGCCCCAGCATTTT	CASDVGNQPQHF
NA	TRBD1	TRBV27	TRBJ2-4	TGTGCCAGCGGACATACCCAGACAGGGGCCGGCAAAAACATTCAGTACTTC	CASGHTQTGAGKNIQYF
NA	TRBD1	TRBV12-3/TRBV12-4	TRBJ1-1	TGTGCCAACAGCTTTCAGGGGGGGAACACTGAAGCTTTCTTT	CANSFQGGNTEAFF
NA	TRBD1	TRBV5-4	TRBJ2-5	TGTGCCAGCAGCGCGAACCCAGGGGGCCAAGAGACCCAGTACTTC	CASSANPGGQETQYF
NA	NA	TRBV30	TRBJ1-6	TGTGCCTGGAGTGTAGGCAGGGAGAGTTCACCCCTCCACTTT	CAWSVGRESSPLHF
few	NA	TRBV24-1	TRBJ1-6	TGTGCCACCAGTGATTTGCGATCCCGGGACGGTCGCACTGGCTCACCCCTCCACTTT	CATSDLRSRDGRTGSPLHF
few	NA	TRBV3-1	TRBJ1-6	TGTGCCAGCAGCCAAGTGGGGGCCGGGGGTTCACCCCTCCACTTT	CASSQVGAGGSPLHF
few	TRBD2	TRBV18	TRBJ2-5	TGTGCCAGCTCACCACTGACTAGCGCGGGACGAGAGACCCAGTACTTC	CASSPLTSAGRETQYF
few	TRBD1	TRBV6-6	TRBJ2-5	TGTGCCAGCAGTTACTCCCAGGGGGCCTGGGAGACCCAGTACTTC	CASSYSQGAWETQYF
few	TRBD1	TRBV5-1	TRBJ2-7	TGCGCCAGCAGCTTACAGGGGGCGTTTAACGAGCAGTACTTC	CASSLQGAFNEQYF
few	TRBD2	TRBV7-2	TRBJ2-1	TGTGCCAGCAGCCGTGAGAGCGGGATGGTCTCTTACAATGAGCAGTTCTTC	CASSRESGMVSYNEQFF
few	TRBD1	TRBV9	TRBJ1-4	TGTGCCAGCAGCTCCGGAGGAGACAGGGGTGAAAAACTGTTTTTT	CASSSGGDRGEKLFF
NA	NA	TRBV3-1	TRBJ1-4	TGTGCCAGCAGCCAAACTGAAGCCGGGAGGAACGGTAATGAAAAACTGTTTTTT	CASSQTEAGRNGNEKLFF
NA	TRBD2	TRBV5-1	TRBJ2-5	TGCGCCAGCAGCCAAGGGACTAGCGGGGGAAAGGGGACCCAGTACTTC	CASSQGTSGGKGTQYF
NA	TRBD2	TRBV7-2	TRBJ2-1	TGTGCCAGCAGCTTACTGGCTAGCGGGGGGTACTACAATGAGCAGTTCTTC	CASSLLASGGYYNEQFF
NA	TRBD1	TRBV12-3/TRBV12-4	TRBJ2-3	TGTGCCAGCAGCCCTAAAGACAGGGGGGGGACAGATGCGCAGTATTTT	CASSPKDRGGTDAQYF
few	NA	TRBV28	TRBJ2-1	TGTGCCAGCGAGAAACGCCCGACGAATGAGCAGTTCTTC	CASEKRPTNEQFF
few	NA	TRBV28	TRBJ2-6	TGTGCCAGCAGTCTCCCCGACAGTGGGGCAGGTGGGGCCAACGTCCTGACTTTC	CASSLPDSGAGGANVLTF
NA	NA	TRBV5-5	TRBJ1-2	TGTGCCAGCAGCCATCCCCTTGGCGGCGGCTTTGGCTACACCTTC	CASSHPLGGGFGYTF
few	NA	TRBV20-1	TRBJ2-1	TGCAGTGCTGGGGATTATGTTCGGGACCTTGGGTTCCATGAGCAGTTCTTC	CSAGDYVRDLGFHEQFF
few	TRBD1	TRBV5-1	TRBJ1-4	TGCGCCAGCAGCCTAACGACAGGGGGGGATGAAAAACTGTTTTTT	CASSLTTGGDEKLFF
NA	TRBD2	TRBV25-1	TRBJ2-5	TGTGCCAGCAGTGATCCGACTAGCGGGGGGCAGACCCAGTACTTC	CASSDPTSGGQTQYF
NA	NA	TRBV29-1	TRBJ2-6	TGCAGCGTTGAAGATTTCAGGGGGGGTGGGGCCAACGTCCTGACTTTC	CSVEDFRGGGANVLTF
NA	NA	TRBV12-3/TRBV12-4	TRBJ1-2	TGTGCCAGCAGTTTAACAAGGGGAGGGCCCCCCGGGGGCTACACCTTC	CASSLTRGGPPGGYTF
few	TRBD2	TRBV12-3/TRBV12-4	TRBJ2-3	TGTGCCAGCAGTTCCCTCGGGGGGGGCCGGGGAGATACGCAGTATTTT	CASSSLGGGRGDTQYF
NA	NA	TRBV6-1	TRBJ2-4	TGTGCCAGCATATCCTACGGCAAAAACATTCAGTACTTC	CASISYGKNIQYF
few	TRBD2	TRBV12-3/TRBV12-4	TRBJ2-1	TGTGCCAGCAGTTCCCCCGGATCGGAGCGGGGGAACTCCTACAATGAGCAGTTCTTC	CASSSPGSERGNSYNEQFF
few	NA	TRBV27	TRBJ2-7	TGTGCCAGCAGTTTCCTCCTAGAGGCCGAGCAGTACTTC	CASSFLLEAEQYF
few	TRBD2	TRBV4-1	TRBJ2-5	TGCGCCAGTTCGGGACTAGCCTCACAAGAGACCCAGTACTTC	CASSGLASQETQYF
few	NA	TRBV4-1	TRBJ2-1	TGCGCCAGCAGCCAAGAGGGAGCAGGGTCCTACAATGAGCAGTTTTTC	CASSQEGAGSYNEQFF
few	TRBD2	TRBV11-2	TRBJ2-5	TGTGCCAGCAGCTCCCGCCGACTAGCGGGGGAAGAGACCCAGTACTTC	CASSSRRLAGEETQYF
NA	TRBD2	TRBV3-1	TRBJ2-1	TGTGCCAGCAGCCAAGTGACTAGCGGGGGGCTTGTATTATACAATGAGCAGTTCTTC	CASSQVTSGGLVLYNEQFF